A selection of T cell receptor beta chains follows, all from one sample in a study of PD-L1 blockade in urothelial cancer. Clones were sequenced by immunoSEQ multiplex PCR, and TCRdb holds only the in-frame ones, with some missing. The sample lists about 84,000 clones; 82% were seen once. This material consisted of PBMCs, taken around atezolizumab (anti-PD-L1) treatment. Every receptor here comes from a man between 65 and 85 years old with urothelial cancer. Each CDR3 is given with its conserved first and last residue. D genes are given only for firm matches. Clone size, where shown, is once, few, many, or a class for clones that have expanded.

-	TRBV19	TRBD1	TRBJ1-5	CASRSDRAGNQPQHF	TGTGCCAGTAGATCGGACAGGGCCGGCAATCAGCCCCAGCATTTT
-	TRBV5-1	-	TRBJ2-2	CASSPAGPGELFF	TGCGCCAGCAGCCCCGCAGGGCCCGGGGAGCTGTTTTTT
-	TRBV4-3	-	TRBJ2-1	CASSQEPAVHEQFF	TGCGCCAGCAGCCAAGAACCGGCGGTCCATGAGCAGTTCTTC
-	TRBV15	-	TRBJ2-2	CATSRDRDTGELFF	TGTGCCACCAGCAGAGATCGAGACACCGGGGAGCTGTTTTTT
-	TRBV6-5	-	TRBJ1-2	CASSYSIRWAYGYTF	TGTGCCAGCAGTTACTCCATCAGGTGGGCCTATGGCTACACCTTC
once	TRBV5-4	TRBD1	TRBJ1-2	CASSLRTGFGKDYGYTF	TGTGCCAGCAGCTTGCGGACAGGGTTCGGTAAAGACTATGGCTACACCTTC
-	TRBV7-9	TRBD2	TRBJ2-3	CASSLLASGDTDTQYF	TGTGCCAGCAGCCTATTAGCTAGCGGGGACACAGATACGCAGTATTTT
once	TRBV5-4	TRBD1	TRBJ1-4	CASSFGQGAGEKLFF	TGTGCCAGCAGCTTCGGACAGGGGGCGGGAGAAAAACTGTTTTTT
-	TRBV7-8	-	TRBJ1-5	CASSLEAGPYSNQPQHF	TGTGCCAGCAGCTTAGAGGCGGGACCATATAGCAATCAGCCCCAGCATTTT
once	TRBV7-3	TRBD2	TRBJ2-1	CASSTSSGGGDEQFF	TGTGCCAGCAGCACCTCTAGCGGGGGAGGGGATGAGCAGTTCTTC
few	TRBV1	-	TRBJ2-3	CTSSRPPGTSTDTQYF	TGCACCAGCAGCCGACCTCCCGGGACTAGCACAGATACGCAGTATTTT
-	TRBV7-2	TRBD1	TRBJ1-5	CASSRTGAYQPQHF	TGTGCCAGCAGCCGGACAGGGGCCTATCAGCCCCAGCATTTT
-	TRBV7-6	-	TRBJ2-7	CASSLGSDEQYF	TGTGCCAGCAGCTTAGGTAGCGACGAGCAGTACTTC
-	TRBV29-1	-	TRBJ2-4	CSVEDLAGYIQYF	TGCAGCGTTGAAGATTTGGCAGGTTACATTCAGTACTTC
-	TRBV5-1	TRBD2	TRBJ2-3	CASSGLADTQYF	TGCGCCAGCAGCGGACTAGCAGATACGCAGTATTTT
-	TRBV5-6	TRBD2	TRBJ2-1	CASSLPSGGNYEQFF	TGTGCCAGCAGCTTACCTAGCGGGGGGAATTATGAGCAGTTCTTC
once	TRBV14	TRBD1	TRBJ1-2	CASSQMTGGNYGYTF	TGTGCCAGCAGCCAAATGACAGGGGGCAACTATGGCTACACCTTC
few	TRBV29-1	TRBD2	TRBJ2-1	CSVPTSGAYNEQFF	TGCAGCGTCCCGACTAGCGGAGCCTACAATGAGCAGTTCTTC
-	TRBV9	TRBD2	TRBJ2-1	CASSGVGRVSNEQFF	TGTGCCAGCAGCGGAGTAGGGAGGGTTTCGAATGAGCAGTTCTTC
-	TRBV6-5	TRBD1	TRBJ2-7	CASSSGTGAGQYF	TGTGCCAGCAGCTCCGGGACAGGGGCCGGGCAGTACTTC
-	TRBV7-3	TRBD2	TRBJ2-1	CASSYSGREYNEQFF	TGTGCCAGCAGCTATAGCGGGAGGGAGTACAATGAGCAGTTCTTC
-	TRBV6-5	TRBD1	TRBJ2-5	CASSSTGAQETQYF	TGTGCCAGCAGTTCAACAGGGGCCCAAGAGACCCAGTACTTC
-	TRBV6-1	-	TRBJ2-3	CASSVDREATDTQYF	TGTGCCAGCAGTGTTGACAGGGAGGCGACAGATACGCAGTATTTT
-	TRBV4-3	-	TRBJ2-5	CASSQGGGPYQETQYF	TGCGCCAGCAGCCAAGGTGGCGGGCCGTACCAAGAGACCCAGTACTTC
-	TRBV4-2	-	TRBJ2-1	CASSQVGLHSYNEQFF	TGTGCCAGCAGCCAAGTGGGACTGCACTCCTACAATGAGCAGTTCTTC
-	TRBV5-1	TRBD1	TRBJ1-3	CASSLAATGVPGNTIYF	TGCGCCAGCAGCTTGGCCGCGACAGGGGTCCCTGGAAACACCATATATTTT
-	TRBV18	TRBD2	TRBJ2-7	CASSPRLAGVSAEQYF	TGTGCCAGCTCCCCCCGACTAGCGGGAGTATCAGCCGAGCAGTACTTC
-	TRBV7-9	TRBD2	TRBJ2-1	CASSPRTSGNYYNEQFF	TGTGCCAGCAGCCCTCGGACTAGCGGGAATTACTACAATGAGCAGTTCTTC
-	TRBV6-6	TRBD2	TRBJ2-5	CASILAGEETQYF	TGTGCCAGCATACTAGCGGGGGAAGAGACCCAGTACTTC
-	TRBV5-4	-	TRBJ1-3	CASSSSGYTASGNTIYF	TGTGCCAGCAGTTCATCAGGTTACACGGCCTCTGGAAACACCATATATTTT
-	TRBV27	-	TRBJ2-7	CASIARNYEQYF	TGTGCCAGCATTGCGCGAAACTACGAGCAGTACTTC
-	TRBV2	TRBD2	TRBJ2-1	CASSEIVGSSGRAAYNEQFF	TGTGCCAGCAGTGAAATTGTGGGGTCTAGCGGGAGGGCCGCCTACAATGAGCAGTTCTTC
once	TRBV7-8	-	TRBJ1-1	CASSLSRGNTEAFF	TGTGCCAGCAGCCTATCGCGGGGGAACACTGAAGCTTTCTTT
-	TRBV19	-	TRBJ2-1	CASSNTAGAPGEQFF	TGTGCCAGTAGTAACACGGCGGGGGCCCCGGGTGAGCAGTTCTTC
-	TRBV5-1	-	TRBJ2-4	CASSLNSQNIQYF	TGCGCCAGCAGCTTGAACAGTCAAAACATTCAGTACTTC
once	TRBV5-8	-	TRBJ1-5	CASSPLLTGGNQPQHF	TGTGCCAGCAGCCCTTTACTGACAGGAGGCAATCAGCCCCAGCATTTT
-	TRBV5-5	TRBD2	TRBJ2-2	CASSPKRGLGTGELFF	TGTGCCAGCAGCCCTAAGCGGGGCCTAGGGACCGGGGAGCTGTTTTTT
-	TRBV29-1	TRBD1	TRBJ2-3	CSTDRTQVTDTQYF	TGCAGCACGGACAGGACCCAGGTCACAGATACGCAGTATTTT
-	TRBV2	-	TRBJ2-5	CASSPREKETQYF	TGTGCCAGCAGTCCCCGTGAGAAAGAGACCCAGTACTTC
-	TRBV7-8	-	TRBJ1-2	CASSLGLGANYGYTF	TGTGCCAGCAGCTTGGGATTGGGAGCCAACTATGGCTACACCTTC
-	TRBV5-1	TRBD2	TRBJ2-1	CASSLLAGGTYNEQFF	TGCGCCAGCAGCTTGCTAGCGGGGGGAACCTACAATGAGCAGTTCTTC
-	TRBV11-3	TRBD2	TRBJ2-5	CASSFQREGGETQYF	TGTGCCAGCAGCTTCCAGCGGGAGGGCGGGGAGACCCAGTACTTC
-	TRBV5-4	-	TRBJ2-7	CASSPPGGRESYEQYF	TGTGCCAGCAGCCCCCCGGGGGGCAGGGAGTCCTACGAGCAGTACTTC
-	TRBV7-2	-	TRBJ1-2	CASKRDAAYGYTF	TGTGCCAGCAAGCGGGACGCAGCCTATGGCTACACCTTC
once	TRBV7-9	TRBD1	TRBJ1-2	CASSQDRGQGYGYTF	TGTGCCAGCAGCCAAGACAGGGGGCAAGGCTATGGCTACACCTTC
medium-sized	TRBV5-1	TRBD2	TRBJ2-2	CASSLSGGQTGELFF	TGCGCCAGCAGCTTATCGGGGGGGCAAACCGGGGAGCTGTTTTTT
few	TRBV6-1	-	TRBJ2-7	CASSEAQDISSYEQYF	TGTGCCAGCAGTGAAGCCCAGGACATAAGCTCCTACGAGCAGTACTTC
-	TRBV9	TRBD2	TRBJ2-7	CASSPSGRALMDEQYF	TGTGCCAGCAGCCCTAGCGGGAGGGCCTTAATGGACGAGCAGTACTTC
-	TRBV6-5	TRBD1	TRBJ2-3	CASSQTGAETDTQYF	TGTGCCAGCAGTCAAACAGGGGCTGAAACAGATACGCAGTATTTT
once	TRBV2	-	TRBJ2-6	CASSPLGLSSGANVLTF	TGTGCCAGCAGTCCCTTGGGCTTAAGCTCTGGGGCCAACGTCCTGACTTTC
-	TRBV5-1	TRBD2	TRBJ2-1	CASSRTSGGPYNEQFF	TGCGCCAGCAGTCGGACTAGCGGGGGTCCCTACAATGAGCAGTTCTTC
-	TRBV19	-	TRBJ2-7	CASSIRDTSYEQYF	TGTGCCAGTAGTATACGGGACACCTCCTACGAGCAGTACTTC
once	TRBV6-5	-	TRBJ2-3	CASSRGTPDTQYF	TGTGCCAGCAGCCGGGGGACCCCAGATACGCAGTATTTT
few	TRBV19	-	TRBJ2-7	CASSIAMGRGGSYEQYF	TGTGCCAGTAGTATCGCCATGGGGAGAGGAGGCTCCTACGAGCAGTACTTC
many	TRBV11-1	-	TRBJ1-1	CATRRGENTEAFF	TGTGCCACCAGACGGGGGGAGAACACTGAAGCTTTCTTT
-	TRBV11-2	TRBD1	TRBJ2-1	CASSRTDRVEQFF	TGTGCCAGCAGCCGAACGGACAGGGTCGAGCAGTTCTTC
once	TRBV5-1	-	TRBJ1-3	CASSLRSVNSGNTIYF	TGCGCCAGCAGCCTCCGTTCGGTCAACTCTGGAAACACCATATATTTT
-	TRBV7-4	TRBD2	TRBJ2-7	CASSPSGGGYEQYF	TGTGCCAGCAGCCCTTCCGGGGGGGGCTACGAGCAGTACTTC
-	TRBV21-1	-	TRBJ2-7	CASSNRNPDRGQLRPNYEQYF	TGTGCCAGCAGCAACCGCAACCCGGACAGGGGGCAGCTTAGGCCTAACTACGAGCAGTACTTC